Ten or more counts support the clone carrying this T cell receptor beta chain. Its antigen is undetermined. The ends lost 5 bases at V and 0 bases at J; junction bases unmatched: 8. This CDR3 region has 18 residues. Germline CDR1 reads SGHRS; CDR2 reads YFSETQ. This sample is drawn from a study of neurological immune-mediated disorders. Study outcomes and limitations: The repertoires of 18 of 34 multiple sclerosis patients fell into one related-CDR3 cluster (a possible signature) under phylogenetic grouping.

MiXCR, applied by TCRdb to the 5' RACE reads, yields one record per CDR3 protein. This sample has 50,000 to 85,000 distinct CDR3 sequences, with 5.2% found just once. Sequencing input: PBMCs. The V call is TRBV5-1, the J call TRBJ2-1; TRBD2 matches at 13 bases. This clonotype was sampled from a young woman with multiple sclerosis. The CDR3 DNA reads TGCGCCAGCAGAACGGGACTAGCGGGACTTGGCTCCTACAATGAGCAGTTCTTC. Its protein product is CASRTGLAGLGSYNEQFF.